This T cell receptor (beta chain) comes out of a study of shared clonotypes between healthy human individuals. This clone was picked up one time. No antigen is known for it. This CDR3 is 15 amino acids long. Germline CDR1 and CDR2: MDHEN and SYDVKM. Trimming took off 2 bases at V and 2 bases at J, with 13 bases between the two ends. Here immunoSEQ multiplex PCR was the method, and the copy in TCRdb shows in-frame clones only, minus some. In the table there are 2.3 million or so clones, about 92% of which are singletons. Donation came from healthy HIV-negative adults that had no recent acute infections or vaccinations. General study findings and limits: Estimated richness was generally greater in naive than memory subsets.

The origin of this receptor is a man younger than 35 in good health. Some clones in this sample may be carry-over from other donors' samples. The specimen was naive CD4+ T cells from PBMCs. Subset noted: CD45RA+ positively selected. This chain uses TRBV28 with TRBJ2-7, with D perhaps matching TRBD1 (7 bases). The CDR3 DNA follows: TGTGCCAGCAGTTTACAGGGGGGTCTTGCCTACGAGCAGTACTTC. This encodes CASSLQGGLAYEQYF.